Reported below is one T cell receptor beta chain. No cognate antigen has been identified for it. No clone much larger than this one lies a single base away; base qualities are absent. The sample comes from a study of TIL therapy for anti-PD-1-resistant metastatic lung cancer (dated by TCRdb to the early 2020s). About the investigation overall: Enrolled patients had a median age of roughly 54 years (range 38-75) and a median tumor PD-L1 proportion score of 6% to 6.5%. T cell receptor beta sequencing of tumor and peripheral blood was used to follow clonotypes across the tumor, the expanded TIL product and serial blood samples. The cohort was predominantly lung adenocarcinoma, with a handful of EGFR-mutant and two ALK-rearranged tumors, and half of patients were current or former smokers. Across the cohort, whole-exome sequencing showed a median non-synonymous tumor mutation burden of more than 1.3 mutations per megabase.

TCR beta CDR3 regions were amplified from genomic DNA with the immunoSEQ v3 hsTCRB kit using bias-controlled multiplex PCR. TCR libraries were sequenced on an Illumina NextSeq 500 to around 1.8 million read pairs for survey level or roughly 4.5-6 million for deep level. The original methods were these. V, D and J genes were assigned, non-productive sequences were removed, and clonality was reported by immunoSEQ Analyzer software. To compare repertoires between infused TIL and blood, productive Simpson clonality was used along with the Morisita overlap index of productive TRB rearrangements. This immuneACCESS table, as held by TCRdb, lists in-frame sequences with V and J called but not all clones. Of the missing ones, under half trace to an unresolved V gene in checked studies; the others have no known cause. From that table come the V and J calls and clone size; the DNA was used to work out D and trimming. This sample has about 12,000 clones in its table, and about 61% of those were observed once. 6.5% to 8% of the sample rests with the top ten.

The CDR1 and CDR2 encoded by the germline V gene are LGHNA and YNFKEQ. The CDR3 runs 16 residues from the cysteine to the phenylalanine. Just CDR3 DNA is preserved here, 48 bases in frame from base 1. V is clipped by 3 bases and J by 4 bases, and the sequence between their germline boundaries is 19 bases long. General findings and caveats noted by the study authors: The cohort was highly selected, with more treatment-naive, never-smoker and oncogene-addicted patients than typical, limiting generalizability. Higher clonality and lower diversity were observed in expanded TIL cultures than in baseline intratumoral T cells (median clonality about 6% vs 30%, p < 0.0001). The study protocol defined all tumor marker inferences as exploratory. Clonal turnover during TIL culture was high, and many clones enriched in the product were not detected in the baseline tumor, suggesting clonal contraction rather than faithful expansion.

Interpreted using the paper, the time point label stands for: pre-treatment sample, taken before nivolumab and TIL therapy. Baseline tumor samples were excised metastases, mostly pleural nodules or supraclavicular lymph nodes, from the same resection used to grow TIL. Tumors were collected before any PD-1/PD-L1 blockade, after which patients were given nivolumab, and patients who progressed were given lymphodepletion, an infusion of expanded TIL and IL-2. Between late 2017 and early 2020, a dual-center phase I trial enrolled adults who had stage 4 NSCLC. The samples were obtained from a phase I trial that was single-arm and open-label and tested tumor-infiltrating lymphocyte therapy combined with nivolumab in advanced non-small cell lung cancer. Portions of each resected tumor were snap-frozen in liquid nitrogen and were stored at -80 degrees C. Tumor regions of interest were selected on H&E sections by laser-capture macrodissection, were pulverized into about 14 mg aliquots, and were extracted with Qiagen Allprep kits.

Source: tumor tissue, taken at baseline. The TCR was taken from a person aged 30 to 80 with non-small cell lung cancer. The chain links TRBV4-2 with TRBJ2-7; the D gene cannot be named for sure. In nucleotide form, the sequence is TGTGCCAGCAGCCAGCCTCTCGCTAGTCTCGGGTACGAGCAGTACTTC. It encodes CASSQPLASLGYEQYF.